These 11 T cell receptor beta chains share one sample of origin, sequenced in a study of regulatory T cells in long-lasting Graves disease. Through Arm-PCR of CDR3 regions and iRepertoire HTBI primers, TCR beta libraries were built. Each CDR3 protein gets one entry after TCRdb re-called the multiplex PCR reads with MiXCR. This table holds over 200,000 distinct CDR3 sequences, about a sixth found once. Specified time point: newly diagnosed GD, antithyroid drugs for less than 3 months. From RNA extracted from PBMCs, the TCR library was made. Here the sequenced sample was peripheral blood mononuclear cells (PBMCs), taken at new diagnosis, from a patient treated with antithyroid drugs. These receptors were taken from a female donor with Graves disease.

The J gene is TRBJ1-1, the V gene TRBV7-9; 7 bases map to TRBD1. CDR1 and CDR2 (germline): SEHNR, FQNEAQ (reference sequence). The CDR3 consists of 13 residues. Germline trimming cut 5 bases from V and 4 bases from J; bases unmatched to any gene: 4. The CDR3 reads CASSDRAVTEAFF. In nucleotides, the CDR3 is TGTGCCAGCAGCGACAGGGCCGTCACTGAAGCTTTCTTT.

This clonotype has ten or more counts. This chain links TRBV28 with TRBJ1-5; tentatively, D is TRBD1 (6 bases). CDR1 and CDR2 from the germline V gene are MDHEN and SYDVKM. V shed 6 bases and J shed 6 bases, with 18 bases lying between them. The CDR3 loop spans 15 amino acids. CDR3 DNA sequence: TGTGCCAGCAGGAGTTGGGGGGCGCGTAGTCAGCCCCAGCATTTT. Translation: CASRSWGARSQPQHF.

This clonotype was counted between two and nine times. V is TRBV20-1 and J is TRBJ2-7, with a weak D call TRBD1 (6 bases). CDR3 length: 13 residues. V was cut by 4 bases and J by 0 bases, with 10 bases left in between. Germline assignment: CDR1 DFQATT and CDR2 SNEGSKA (reference sequence). CDR3 coding DNA: TGCAGTGCTATTCGGACAGCCTCCTACGAGCAGTACTTC. Translated: CSAIRTASYEQYF.

This clonotype was found many times. V is TRBV11-1 and J is TRBJ2-5; D not certain. CDR3 length: 16 amino acids. Germline loops: CDR1 SGHAT, CDR2 FQDESV (reference sequence). Trimming stripped 2 bases from V and 4 bases from J, with 17 bases between. The CDR3 spells CASSLSLSEGVETQYF. For the CDR3, the DNA is TGTGCCAGCAGCTTAAGTTTGTCGGAAGGAGTAGAGACCCAGTACTTC. Based on the CDR3 plus reference TRBV11-1 and TRBJ2-5, the full variable domain is EAEVAQSPRYKITEKSQAVAFWCDPISGHATLYWYRQILGQGPELLVQFQDESVVDDSQLPKDRFSAERLKGVDSTLKIQPAELGDSAMYLCASSLSLSEGVETQYFGPGTRLLVL.

This chain connects TRBV9 to TRBJ2-5, with TRBD2 identical over 16 bases. The CDR3 sequence is 19 residues long. J was trimmed by 4 bases and V by 0 bases; bases with no gene match: 9. Germline assignment: CDR1 SGDLS and CDR2 YYNGEE. DNA for the CDR3: TGTGCCAGCAGCGTAGAGGGGACTAGCGGGAGGGCCTCCACAGAGACCCAGTACTTC. Amino acid sequence: CASSVEGTSGRASTETQYF.

In this sample, this clonotype turned up many times. Given a much more abundant clone one base away, this may be a read error. The CDR3 DNA sequence: TGTGCCTGGATTTTGCAGAACAATGGGCAGTTCTTC. Translating it yields CAWILQNNGQFF. V usage is TRBV30 and J usage is TRBJ2-1; D is ambiguous. The CDR3 sequence is 12 residues long. Germline CDR1 GTSNPN, CDR2 SVGIG (reference sequence). Filled out from reference TRBV30 and TRBJ2-1, the complete variable domain reads SQTIHQWPATLVQPVGSPLSLECTVEGTSNPNLYWYRQAAGRGLQLLFYSVGIGQISSEVPQNLSASRPQDRQFILSSKKLLLSDSGFYLCAWILQNNGQFFGPGTRLTVL.

This clonotype was seen more than once but under ten times. V gene TRBV6-1 combines with J gene TRBJ1-2; possibly TRBD1 for D (5 bases). V was cut by 6 bases and J by 6 bases, with 14 bases left in between. This CDR3 is built from 13 residues. The germline V gene has CDR1 MNHNS and CDR2 SASEGT. This CDR3 is CASRDDRNDGYTF. The CDR3, as DNA: TGTGCCAGCAGAGATGACAGAAATGATGGCTACACCTTC.

This clonotype was seen a few times. The CDR3 coding sequence is TGTGCCAGCAGCTCCGGGACAGGAATATCGAACACTGAAGCTTTCTTT. Its translation is CASSSGTGISNTEAFF. The rearrangement joins TRBV5-8 to TRBJ1-1; TRBD1 matches at 8 bases. From germline, CDR1 is SGHTS and CDR2 YDEGEE. The CDR3 consists of 16 residues. The ends lost 3 bases at V and 1 base at J; junction bases unmatched: 8.

This clonotype has at least ten counts. The chain carries TRBV6-1 and TRBJ2-5; D may be TRBD2 (6 bases). CDR3 length equals 20 residues. Trimming pared 6 bases from V and 0 bases from J, leaving 29 bases between. Per germline, CDR1 MNHNS and CDR2 SASEGT. The CDR3 DNA follows: TGTGCCAGCAGCCAAAAGAGCAGGGTTGGAGGGCTGCAGTACCAAGAGACCCAGTACTTC. This sequence encodes CASSQKSRVGGLQYQETQYF.

At least ten counts were recorded for this clonotype. The genes are TRBV15 and TRBJ1-2, with unresolved D. The CDR3 loop spans 14 amino acids. Trimming pared 1 base from V and 3 bases from J, leaving 9 bases between. Looked up from germline, CDR1 is LNHNV and CDR2 is YYDKDF (reference sequence). CDR3 amino acids: CATSRAGTDYGYTF. In DNA form, the CDR3 reads TGTGCCACCAGCAGAGCTGGTACCGACTATGGCTACACCTTC.

This clonotype was seen a handful of times. The rearrangement links TRBV24-1 to TRBJ2-2, with TRBD2 matching over 7 bases. V lost 9 bases to trimming and J lost 4 bases; unmatched junction nucleotides: 7. Germline V CDR1 and CDR2: KGHDR, SFDVKD. The CDR3 has 14 amino acids. Written as DNA, the CDR3 is TGTGCCACCGGGAGGGAGGCGGGCACCGGGGAGCTGTTTTTT. Its translation: CATGREAGTGELFF.